This TCR beta chain came from a study of vaccination effects on CD4 cells after COVID-19. Expansion of antigen-specific CD4+ T cells with viral peptide pools was carried out by the ViraFEST assay before sequencing. CD4+ T cell isolation took place after approximately 11 days of culture. Vaccine recipients lacked prior SARS-CoV-2 infection and had negative nucleocapsid antibodies. There are 11 residues in the CDR3. Germline CDR1 MNHEY, CDR2 SVGAGI. V dropped 2 bases and J dropped 6 bases, with 4 bases sitting between them. With regard to this clone: Its antigen is still unknown.

Produced via immunoSEQ multiplex PCR; TCRdb's table is partial and in-frame only. The sample includes tens of thousands of clones, about 74% of them seen just once. The receptor was derived from a human donor who received a COVID-19 vaccine. Sample: CD4+ T cells from PBMCs cultured with HCoV-229E spike peptides, taken before COVID-19 vaccination. This chain connects TRBV6-5 to TRBJ2-5; D gene unclear. CDR3 loop: CASSYMKTQYF. The CDR3 DNA sequence: TGTGCCAGCAGTTACATGAAGACCCAGTACTTC.